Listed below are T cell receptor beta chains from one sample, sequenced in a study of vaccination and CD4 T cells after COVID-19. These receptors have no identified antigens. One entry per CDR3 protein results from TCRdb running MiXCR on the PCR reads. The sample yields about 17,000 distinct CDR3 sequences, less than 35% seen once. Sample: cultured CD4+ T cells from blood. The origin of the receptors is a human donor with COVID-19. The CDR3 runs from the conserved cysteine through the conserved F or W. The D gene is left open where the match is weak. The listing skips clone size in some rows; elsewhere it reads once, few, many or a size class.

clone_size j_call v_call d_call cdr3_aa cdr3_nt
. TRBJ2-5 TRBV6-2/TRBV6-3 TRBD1 CASNLKGAKGETQYF TGTGCCAGCAACCTAAAGGGGGCCAAAGGGGAGACCCAGTACTTC
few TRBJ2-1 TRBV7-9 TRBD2 CASSSLSGGRYNEQFF TGTGCCAGCAGCTCACTAAGCGGGGGCCGGTACAATGAGCAGTTCTTC
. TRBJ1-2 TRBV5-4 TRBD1 CASSPDRDWGYTF TGTGCCAGCAGCCCGGACAGGGATTGGGGCTACACCTTC
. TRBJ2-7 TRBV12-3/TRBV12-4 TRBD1 CASSPTGTGMGEQYF TGTGCCAGCAGTCCAACCGGGACAGGCATGGGCGAGCAGTACTTC
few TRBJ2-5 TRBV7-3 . CATSRAAQETQYF TGTGCCACCTCGAGGGCGGCCCAAGAGACCCAGTACTTC
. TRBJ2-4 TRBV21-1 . CASSMQGAKNIQYF TGTGCCAGCAGCATGCAGGGAGCCAAAAACATTCAGTACTTC
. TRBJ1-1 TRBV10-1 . CASAINTEAFF TGCGCCAGCGCAATAAACACTGAAGCTTTCTTT
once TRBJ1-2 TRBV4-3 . CASSQDLIGGDYTF TGCGCCAGCAGCCAAGACTTGATAGGGGGGGACTACACCTTC
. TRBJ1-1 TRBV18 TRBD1 CASSPLKPGQGANTEAFF TGTGCCAGCTCACCACTAAAACCGGGACAGGGGGCGAACACTGAAGCTTTCTTT
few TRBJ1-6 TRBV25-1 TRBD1 CASSARQGRSPLHF TGTGCCAGCAGTGCTAGACAGGGGCGTTCACCCCTCCACTTT
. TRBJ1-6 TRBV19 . CASLDSLYNSPLHF TGTGCCAGTCTGGACAGCCTGTATAATTCACCCCTCCACTTT
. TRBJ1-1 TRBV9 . CASSQGQGSTEAFF TGTGCCAGCAGCCAGGGGCAGGGGAGTACTGAAGCTTTCTTT
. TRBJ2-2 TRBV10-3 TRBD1 CATRLRGGAVTGELFF TGTGCCACCCGTTTGCGAGGGGGCGCGGTCACCGGGGAGCTGTTTTTT